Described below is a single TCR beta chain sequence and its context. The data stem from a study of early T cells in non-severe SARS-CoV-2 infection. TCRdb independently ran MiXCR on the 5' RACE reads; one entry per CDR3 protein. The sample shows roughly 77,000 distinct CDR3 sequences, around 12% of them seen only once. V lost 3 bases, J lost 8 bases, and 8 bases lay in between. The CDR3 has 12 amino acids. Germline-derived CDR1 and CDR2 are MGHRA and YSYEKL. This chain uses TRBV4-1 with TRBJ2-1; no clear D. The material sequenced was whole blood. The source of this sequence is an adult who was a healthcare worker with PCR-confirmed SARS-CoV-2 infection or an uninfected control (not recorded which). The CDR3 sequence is CASSQYGDEQFF. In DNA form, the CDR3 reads TGCGCCAGCAGCCAGTACGGCGATGAGCAGTTCTTC.